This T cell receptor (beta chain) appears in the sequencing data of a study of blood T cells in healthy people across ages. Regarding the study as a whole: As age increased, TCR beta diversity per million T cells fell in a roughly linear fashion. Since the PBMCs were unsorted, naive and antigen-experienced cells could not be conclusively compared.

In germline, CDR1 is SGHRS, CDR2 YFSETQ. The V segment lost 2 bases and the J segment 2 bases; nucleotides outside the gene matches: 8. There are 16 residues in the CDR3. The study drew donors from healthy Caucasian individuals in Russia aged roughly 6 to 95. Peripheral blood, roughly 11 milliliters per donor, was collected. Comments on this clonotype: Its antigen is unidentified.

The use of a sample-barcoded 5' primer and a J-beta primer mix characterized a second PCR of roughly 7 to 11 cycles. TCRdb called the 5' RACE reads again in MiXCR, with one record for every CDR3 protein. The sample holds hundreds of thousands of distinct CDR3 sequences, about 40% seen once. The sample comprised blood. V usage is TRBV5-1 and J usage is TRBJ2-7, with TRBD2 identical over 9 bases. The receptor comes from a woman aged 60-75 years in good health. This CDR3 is CASSLSSGNVPYEQYF. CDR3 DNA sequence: TGCGCCAGCAGCTTATCTAGCGGGAACGTACCCTACGAGCAGTACTTC.